One T cell receptor beta chain is described in this entry. Data came from immunoSEQ multiplex PCR; TCRdb stores just in-frame clones and leaves some out. The table records approximately 190,000 clones, roughly 82% of them present only once. CDR1 is KGHDR and CDR2 is SFDVKD in the germline V gene. V lost 4 bases and J lost 8, with 14 bases in between. CDR3 size: 14 residues. The source of the sample is a study of blood T cell repertoires in COVID-19. Overall study: PBMCs, B-cell-depleted T cells, or T cells were the source of the cDNA or gDNA that made up the material.

Enrolled during active infection, Seattle patients were then followed longitudinally. The V call is TRBV24-1, the J call TRBJ2-1; the D gene is possibly TRBD2 (6 bases). The sample comprised peripheral blood. The sequence was collected from a woman aged 55-69 years with COVID-19, enrolled during active disease. CDR3 nucleotides: TGTGCCACCAGTGAAGCCGGGACTCCCCATGAGCAGTTCTTC. It specifies CATSEAGTPHEQFF.